This T cell receptor (beta chain) appears in the sequencing data of a study of OX40 agonist ivuxolimab in advanced cancers. Study summary: Dose-escalation patients suffered from hepatocellular carcinoma, melanoma, renal cell or head and neck cancer.

Exclusion of a patient followed from autoimmune disease history or systemic immunosuppression. Blood was sampled at baseline, cycle 4 day 1, and cycle 7 day 1. This clone turned up a few times. This CDR3 has 17 amino acids. Germline loops: CDR1 LGHNA, CDR2 YNFKEQ. The V end lost 4 bases, the J end lost 7 bases, and 22 bases lay between the germline ends. Sequenced by immunoSEQ multiplex PCR; TCRdb stores in-frame clones only, minus some. The sample carries approximately 75,000 clones, just under 80% recorded once. The receptor's source is an adult with an advanced solid tumor such as melanoma, head and neck, liver or kidney cancer. The sample was CD4+ or CD8+ T cells sorted from blood, taken in a trial of the OX40 agonist ivuxolimab. The V and J genes are TRBV4-2 and TRBJ1-4; D perhaps matches TRBD1 (6 bases). The CDR3 DNA is TGTGCCAGCAGCCCCCAATTGGTCAGGGGCGTAGGTGAAAAACTGTTTTTT. It is translated as CASSPQLVRGVGEKLFF.